What follows describes a single T cell receptor beta chain. The target of this receptor is not known. Per-nucleotide qualities are absent, and no much larger clonotype sits a single base away. TCR CDR3 regions were amplified from genomic DNA by multiplex PCR using the deep immunoSEQ assay. Extracted genomic DNA from each cell subset was spread evenly across all wells of several immunoSEQ 96-well plates, with each plate serving as a replicate. Each replicate PCR for sorted subsets received roughly 0.2 ug genomic DNA, equal to roughly 30,000 T cell genomes. Purified libraries were quantified with a Qubit 3.0 fluorometer, sized on a Bioanalyzer 2100, and re-quantified with the KAPA Library Quantification kit. Every immunoSEQ 96-well plate was sequenced on a dedicated single-read 150-cycle Illumina NextSeq 550 flow cell. The paper's data handling went like this. Because the immunoSEQ output included only junctional sequences and no quality scores, the filtering could not be the same as the filtering used for full-length reads. To assign V/J genes and CDR3, sequences were annotated against IMGT germline references using PyIR, a Python wrapper for IgBLAST v1.9. Reads with weak V/J assignments (E-value above 1e-6), missing CDR3, stop codons, out-of-frame junctions, or ambiguous translated residues were removed. V3J clonotypes were defined as sequences sharing an identical inferred V gene, J gene, and CDR3 amino acid sequence. Percentage overlap between repertoires was computed as shared unique clonotypes divided by the size of the smaller repertoire. Repertoire richness was assessed with RTK rarefaction, the Chao1 estimator, and Recon v2.1 estimates of unobserved clonotypes. For all TCRbeta clonotypes obtained by the gDNA method from a few donors, generation probabilities were computed with OLGA. As stored in TCRdb, this immuneACCESS dataset retains in-frame rearrangements with V and J assigned. A fraction of the clones does not appear; measured against another copy, unresolved V genes explain less than half of the discrepancy, and the remainder lacks a known reason. The V and J calls and clone size were taken over from that table, and D and trimming were inferred from the DNA. For this sample the table gives about 750,000 clones, of which around 92% were detected only once. The ten largest make up around 24% of the sample.

For the CD8 naive samples, CD45RO-negative cells were positively selected for CCR7, yielding a CD45RA+CCR7+ population from which TemRA cells were excluded. The donors were healthy, HIV-negative adults with no recently reported acute infections or vaccinations. Only Caucasian adults living in Nashville, Tennessee, USA were represented among the donors. Blood was collected by leukapheresis, and PBMCs were isolated by Ficoll-Histopaque density gradient centrifugation and then cryopreserved in liquid nitrogen vapor phase. Purity and quantity of every magnetically sorted T cell population were checked by analytical flow cytometry. Each sorted fraction had its genomic DNA isolated and then quantified by UV absorbance on a Nanodrop 2000c. This entry is derived from a study of shared clonotypes between healthy human individuals (dated by TCRdb to 2020 to 2021). Concerning the study at large: The cohort comprised a couple of women and a few men aged 18 to 49 years. For each donor, three plates each were used for CD4 naive and CD4 memory, two plates were used for CD8 naive, and one plate was used for CD8 memory. The study deeply sequenced blood TCR repertoires of about 5 healthy adults to estimate repertoire size and the extent of clonotype sharing between individuals. To increase sequencing depth and limit assay-specific biases, TCR repertoire library preparation and sequencing were carried out by different laboratories using diverse techniques. Leukapheresis yielded between about 0.9 and 9 billion PBMCs per donor.

V loses 4 bases, J loses 6 bases, and the germline ends lie 13 bases apart. From cysteine to phenylalanine, the CDR3 is 14 amino acids long. The kept DNA is CDR3 alone, 42 bases in frame from the first base. CDR1 MDHEN and CDR2 SYDVKM were looked up in the germline V gene. Broader findings and caveats from the paper: Pairwise subsampling led to the expectation that sequencing depth would affect the degree of clonotype sharing among donors. Because the study included a small number of donors, the genetic and exposure-history diversity represented was limited. Compared with non-shared clonotypes, the clonotypes found in all four sorted-subset donors had higher generation probabilities. Sampling was restricted to blood, and TCR repertoires in tissues likely differ from the TCR repertoires found in blood. Rarefaction of sorted-subset datasets indicated incomplete sequencing despite the large sequencing depth. Naive subsets generally had larger estimated clonotype richness than memory subsets did. Across a handful of donors, around 5% of naive CD4, approximately 4% of naive CD8, under 2.5% of memory CD4, and about 0.44% of memory CD8 clonotypes were shared.

This receptor was obtained from a man under 40 in good health. This sequence uses TRBV28 and TRBJ2-1, with a weak D call of TRBD2 (6 bases match). Material: naive CD8+ T cells sorted from blood. Reading the label with the study, this specimen's cell subset or site is: CD45RA+CCR7+. The CDR3 protein sequence reads: CASSYSEGLNEQFF. The base sequence is TGTGCCAGCAGTTATAGCGAGGGACTCAATGAGCAGTTCTTC.